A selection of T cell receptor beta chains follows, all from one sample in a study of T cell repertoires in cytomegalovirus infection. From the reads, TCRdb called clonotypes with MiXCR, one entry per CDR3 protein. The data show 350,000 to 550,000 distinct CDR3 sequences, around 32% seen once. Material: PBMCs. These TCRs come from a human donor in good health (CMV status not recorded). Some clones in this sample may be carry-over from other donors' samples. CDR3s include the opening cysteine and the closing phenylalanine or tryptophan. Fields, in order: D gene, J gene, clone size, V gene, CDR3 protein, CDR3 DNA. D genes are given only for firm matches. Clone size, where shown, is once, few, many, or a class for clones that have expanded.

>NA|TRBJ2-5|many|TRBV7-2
CASSFSRIAEFRETQYF
TGTGCCAGCAGCTTTAGCCGGATAGCGGAATTTCGGGAGACCCAGTACTTC
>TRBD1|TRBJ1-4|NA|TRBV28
CASSFSTGTGVANEKLFF
TGTGCCAGCAGTTTCTCGACCGGGACAGGGGTAGCTAATGAAAAACTGTTTTTT
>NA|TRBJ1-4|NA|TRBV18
CASSPDTVNAKLFF
TGTGCCAGCTCACCGGACACGGTTAATGCAAAACTGTTTTTT
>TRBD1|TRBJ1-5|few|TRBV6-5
CASSPGTGGNYQPQHF
TGTGCCAGCAGCCCGGGGACAGGGGGAAACTATCAGCCCCAGCATTTT
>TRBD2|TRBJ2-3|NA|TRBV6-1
CASSALRTSGANTDTQYF
TGTGCCAGCAGTGCCCTTCGGACTAGCGGGGCCAACACAGATACGCAGTATTTT
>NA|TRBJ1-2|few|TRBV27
CASSFPRGYGYTF
TGTGCCAGCAGTTTCCCCAGGGGCTATGGCTACACCTTC
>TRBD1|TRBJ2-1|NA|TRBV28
CASSLPGTGNEQFF
TGTGCCAGCAGTTTACCCGGGACAGGGAATGAGCAGTTCTTC
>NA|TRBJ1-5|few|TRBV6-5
CASSYSRLPLQPQHF
TGTGCCAGCAGTTACTCGAGGCTACCCCTTCAGCCCCAGCATTTT
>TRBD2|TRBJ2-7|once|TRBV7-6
CASSSWEGDEPYF
TGTGCCAGCAGCTCCTGGGAGGGAGACGAGCCGTACTTC
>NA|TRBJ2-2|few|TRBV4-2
CASSPQRSGELFF
TGTGCCAGCAGCCCACAGAGATCCGGGGAGCTGTTTTTT
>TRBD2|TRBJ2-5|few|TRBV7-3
CASSALAGGTETQYF
TGTGCCAGCAGCGCACTAGCGGGGGGTACTGAGACCCAGTACTTC
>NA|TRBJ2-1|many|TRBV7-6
CASSLAHRPQSSYNEQFF
TGTGCCAGCAGCCTAGCGCATAGGCCCCAGAGCTCCTACAATGAGCAGTTCTTC
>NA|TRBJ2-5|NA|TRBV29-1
CSVKRTGETQYF
TGCAGCGTTAAAAGGACGGGGGAGACCCAGTACTTC
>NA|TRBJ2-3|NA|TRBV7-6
CASRLWLADTQDF
TGTGCCAGCAGATTATGGTTGGCCGATACGCAGGATTTT
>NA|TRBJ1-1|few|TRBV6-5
CASSSTGFGTEAFF
TGTGCCAGCAGCTCCACAGGGTTTGGGACTGAAGCTTTCTTT
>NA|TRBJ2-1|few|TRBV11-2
CASSLGPYNEQFF
TGTGCCAGCAGCTTAGGACCCTACAATGAGCAGTTCTTC
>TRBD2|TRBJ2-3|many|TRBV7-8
CASSPLLAGTDTQYF
TGTGCCAGCAGCCCCCTCCTAGCGGGCACAGATACGCAGTATTTT
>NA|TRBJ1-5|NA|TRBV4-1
CASSQDSGSPQHF
TGCGCCAGCAGCCAAGATTCGGGGTCGCCCCAGCATTTT
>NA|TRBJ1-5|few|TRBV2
CASRLGREQPQHF
TGTGCCAGCAGATTGGGCAGGGAGCAGCCCCAGCATTTT
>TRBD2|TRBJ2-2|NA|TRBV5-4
CASSLVALAGNTGELFF
TGTGCCAGCAGCTTGGTAGCACTAGCGGGTAACACCGGGGAGCTGTTTTTT
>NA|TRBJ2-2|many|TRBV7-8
CASSEGTAGTGELFF
TGTGCCAGCAGCGAAGGGACGGCCGGGACCGGGGAGCTGTTTTTT
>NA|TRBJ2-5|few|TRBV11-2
CASSTRTGKQETQYF
TGTGCCAGCAGCACGCGGACGGGCAAGCAAGAGACCCAGTACTTC
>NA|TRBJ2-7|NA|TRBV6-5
CANSYMTDTSREQYF
TGTGCCAACAGTTACATGACAGACACATCTCGCGAGCAGTACTTC
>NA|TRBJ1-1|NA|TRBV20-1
CSARRGGTTEAFF
TGCAGTGCTAGAAGGGGGGGGACCACTGAAGCTTTCTTT
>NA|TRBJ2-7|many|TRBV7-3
CASSLTRLSYEQYF
TGTGCCAGCAGCTTAACGCGGTTATCGTACGAGCAGTACTTC
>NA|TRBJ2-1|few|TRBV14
CASSQERGAYNEQFF
TGTGCCAGCAGCCAAGAGAGGGGGGCCTACAATGAGCAGTTCTTC
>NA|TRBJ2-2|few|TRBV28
CAIRTGRVTGELFF
TGTGCCATCAGGACAGGGAGGGTCACCGGGGAGCTGTTTTTT
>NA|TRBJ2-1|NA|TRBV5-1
CASSQTGEAYNEQFF
TGCGCCAGCAGTCAGACAGGTGAGGCCTACAATGAGCAGTTCTTC
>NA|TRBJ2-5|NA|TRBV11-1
CASSSTGGQQETQYF
TGTGCCAGCAGCTCGACCGGGGGACAGCAAGAGACCCAGTACTTC
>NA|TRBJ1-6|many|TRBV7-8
CASSLLQGSSSPLHF
TGTGCCAGTTCCCTCCTACAGGGTAGTAGTTCACCCCTCCACTTT
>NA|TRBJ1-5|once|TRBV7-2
CASSLGPGKPQHF
TGTGCCAGCAGCTTGGGCCCGGGGAAGCCCCAGCATTTT
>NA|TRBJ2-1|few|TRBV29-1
CSVDGGPDYNEQFF
TGCAGCGTTGATGGGGGCCCTGACTACAATGAGCAGTTCTTC
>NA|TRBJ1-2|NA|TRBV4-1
CASRKTAGLGGYTF
TGCGCCAGCAGGAAAACGGCAGGGCTTGGGGGCTACACCTTC
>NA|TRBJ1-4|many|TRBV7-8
CASSLLTTNEKLFF
TGTGCCAGCAGCTTGCTGACAACTAATGAAAAACTGTTTTTT
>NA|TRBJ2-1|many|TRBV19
CASSAYSEDPYNEQFF
TGTGCCAGTAGTGCCTACTCAGAGGACCCGTACAATGAGCAGTTCTTC
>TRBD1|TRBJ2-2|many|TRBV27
CASSNTGGQNTGELFF
TGTGCCAGCAGTAACACAGGGGGTCAGAACACCGGGGAGCTGTTTTTT
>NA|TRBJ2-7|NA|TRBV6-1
CASSAPYEQYF
TGTGCCAGCAGTGCACCCTACGAGCAGTACTTC
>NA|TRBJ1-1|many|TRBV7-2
CASSRDKSEAFF
TGTGCCAGCAGCCGGGACAAGTCTGAAGCTTTCTTT
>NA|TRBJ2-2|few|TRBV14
CASSQDPAPPSPELFF
TGTGCCAGCAGCCAAGATCCAGCCCCACCCTCCCCGGAGCTGTTTTTT
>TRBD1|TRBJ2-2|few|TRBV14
CASSTPPWTGNTGELFF
TGTGCCAGCAGCACCCCTCCTTGGACAGGGAACACCGGGGAGCTGTTTTTT
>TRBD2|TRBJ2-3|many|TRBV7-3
CASSLTRGDPDTQYF
TGTGCCAGCAGCTTAACCCGGGGGGACCCAGATACGCAGTATTTT
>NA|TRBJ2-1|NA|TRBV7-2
CASSPRGLSSYNDQFF
TGTGCCAGCAGCCCAAGGGGCCTAAGCTCCTACAATGATCAGTTCTTC
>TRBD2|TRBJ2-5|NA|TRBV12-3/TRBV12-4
CASRRTSGGARETQYF
TGTGCCAGCAGACGAACTAGCGGGGGGGCCCGGGAGACCCAGTACTTC
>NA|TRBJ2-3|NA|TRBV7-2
CDSSLNSLLTDTQYF
TGTGACAGCAGCTTAAATTCCCTGCTCACAGATACGCAGTATTTT
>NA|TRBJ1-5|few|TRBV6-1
CASTAGGNQPQHF
TGTGCCAGCACCGCGGGGGGGAATCAGCCCCAGCATTTT
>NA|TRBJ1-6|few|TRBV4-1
CASSLAVAGGNSPLHF
TGCGCCAGCAGCCTCGCAGTCGCGGGAGGGAATTCACCCCTCCACTTT
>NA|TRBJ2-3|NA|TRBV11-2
CASSLLARDTQYF
TGTGCCAGCAGCTTACTAGCTCGTGATACGCAGTATTTT
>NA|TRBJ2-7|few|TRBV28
CASSSPGSTAYEQYF
TGTGCCAGCAGTTCACCCGGGTCCACGGCCTACGAGCAGTACTTC
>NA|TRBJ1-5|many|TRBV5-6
CASSLGLGSNQPQHF
TGTGCCAGCAGCTTGGGGTTGGGGAGCAATCAGCCCCAGCATTTT
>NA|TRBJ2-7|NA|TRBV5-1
CASSNRGPQGEQYF
TGCGCCAGCAGCAACCGGGGGCCCCAGGGCGAGCAGTACTTC
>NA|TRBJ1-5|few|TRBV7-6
CASSLGRDNQPQHF
TGTGCCAGCAGCTTAGGAAGGGACAATCAGCCCCAGCATTTT
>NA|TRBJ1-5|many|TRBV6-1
CASRGTDYNQPQHF
TGTGCCAGCAGGGGGACCGACTACAATCAGCCCCAGCATTTT
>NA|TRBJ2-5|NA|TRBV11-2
CASSLAGEIQYF
TGTGCCAGCAGCTTAGCTGGCGAGATCCAGTACTTC
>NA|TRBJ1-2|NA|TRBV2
CASSAPGRNYGYTF
TGTGCCAGCAGCGCTCCGGGACGGAACTATGGCTACACCTTC